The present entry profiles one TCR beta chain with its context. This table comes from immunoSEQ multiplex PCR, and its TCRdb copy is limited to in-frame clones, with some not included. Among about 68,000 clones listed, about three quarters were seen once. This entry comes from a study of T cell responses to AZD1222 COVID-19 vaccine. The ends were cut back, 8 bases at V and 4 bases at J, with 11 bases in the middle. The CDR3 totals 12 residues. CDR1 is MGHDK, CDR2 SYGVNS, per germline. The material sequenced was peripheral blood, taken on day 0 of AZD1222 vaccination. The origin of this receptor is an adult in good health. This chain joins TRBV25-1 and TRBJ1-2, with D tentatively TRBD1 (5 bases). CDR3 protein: CASGDSLYGYTF. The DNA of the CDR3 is TGTGCCAGCGGAGACAGTCTCTATGGCTACACCTTC.